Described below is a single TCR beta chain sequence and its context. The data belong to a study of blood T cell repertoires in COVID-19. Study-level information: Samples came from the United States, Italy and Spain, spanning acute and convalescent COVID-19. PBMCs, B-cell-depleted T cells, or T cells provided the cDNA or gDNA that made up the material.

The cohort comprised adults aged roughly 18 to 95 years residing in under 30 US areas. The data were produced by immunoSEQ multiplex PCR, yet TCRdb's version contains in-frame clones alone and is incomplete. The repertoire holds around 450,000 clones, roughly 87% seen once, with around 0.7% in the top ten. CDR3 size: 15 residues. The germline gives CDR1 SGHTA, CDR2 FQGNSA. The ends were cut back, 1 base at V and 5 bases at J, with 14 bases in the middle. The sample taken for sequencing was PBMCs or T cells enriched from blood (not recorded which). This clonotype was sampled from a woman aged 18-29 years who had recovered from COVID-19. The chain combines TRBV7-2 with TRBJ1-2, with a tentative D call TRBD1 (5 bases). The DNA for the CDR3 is TGTGCCAGCAGCTTAGAGGCCAGGGAGGAATATGGCTACACCTTC. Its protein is CASSLEAREEYGYTF.